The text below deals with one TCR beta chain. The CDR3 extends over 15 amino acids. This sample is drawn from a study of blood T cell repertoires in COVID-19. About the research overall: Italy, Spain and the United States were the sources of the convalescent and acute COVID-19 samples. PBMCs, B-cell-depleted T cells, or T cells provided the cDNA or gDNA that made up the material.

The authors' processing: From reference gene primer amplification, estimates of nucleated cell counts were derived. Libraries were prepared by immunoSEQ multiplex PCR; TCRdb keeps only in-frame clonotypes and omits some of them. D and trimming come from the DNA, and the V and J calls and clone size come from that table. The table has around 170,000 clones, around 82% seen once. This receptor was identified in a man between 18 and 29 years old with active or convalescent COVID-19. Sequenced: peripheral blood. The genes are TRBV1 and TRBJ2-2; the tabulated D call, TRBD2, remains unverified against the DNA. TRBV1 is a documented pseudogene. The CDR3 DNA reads TGCACCAGCAGCCACTTATGTTCGAACACCGGGGAGCTGTTTTTT. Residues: CTSSHLCSNTGELFF.